This TCR beta chain is from a study of blood T cells in healthy people across ages. A J-beta primer mix and a sample-barcoded 5' primer were used in a second PCR of about 7 to 11 cycles. TCRdb fed the 5' RACE reads into MiXCR, producing one record per CDR3 protein. The sample includes hundreds of thousands of distinct CDR3 sequences, about 53% of them seen just once. Sequencing input: blood. The sequence was obtained from a man older than 75 in good health.

The CDR3: CATEQGRGEQYF. The DNA of the CDR3 is TGCGCCACGGAACAGGGTCGCGGCGAGCAGTACTTC. The chain employs TRBV5-1 and TRBJ2-1, with D tentatively TRBD1 (6 bases). The end of the DNA is better explained by TRBJ2-7, so the J call may be wrong. Germline V gives CDR1 SGHRS, CDR2 YFSETQ. The CDR3 is 12 amino acids.